This T cell receptor (beta chain) was sequenced during a study of T cell responses to AZD1222 COVID-19 vaccine (dated by TCRdb to the early 2020s). Turning to the overall study: AZD1222 recipients with second doses at about 4 weeks or about 12 weeks were pooled, because spike-specific TCR depth and breadth did not differ between schedules. TCR sequencing was performed for approximately 240 trial participants, of whom 207 were given two doses of AZD1222 and approximately 25 were given two doses of MenACWY control vaccine. Trial participants were enrolled by age into 18-55, 56-69 and 70-plus year subgroups, with approximately 150, 28 and 58 TCR-sequenced participants respectively. Study-level results and caveats: Reportedly, close to half of the unique spike-specific TCRs recognized epitopes lying outside the regions that are mutated in the B.1.351 and B.1.1.7 variants. The vaccine-associated CD4 TCRs covered the entire spike protein, and the dominant responses fell in regions 160-218 and 743-854. Participants were mostly white British and included more females than males, and it was suggested by the authors that clonal diversity may have been underestimated. In the small 56-69-year group, the increase in depth fell short of significance, most likely because of low power. Conclusions about previously exposed vaccinees are limited because only 6 or 7 AZD1222 recipients were SARS-CoV-2 seropositive at baseline. Because no day 14 peak-response samples were available, the repertoires could be characterized only after the peak T cell response. After two AZD1222 doses, spike-specific TCR breadth and depth were significantly higher than at day 0 and than in MenACWY recipients.

As regards this clone: Its antigen is still unknown. Nothing much larger sits one base from this clone, and base qualities are not available.

Sequences LGHDT (CDR1) and YNNKEL (CDR2) are obtained from the germline V gene (reference sequence). The CDR3 spans 16 residues, from the cysteine through the phenylalanine. Only the CDR3 DNA is retained, 48 bases long and in frame from the first base. V ends up 4 bases short and J 3 bases short, with an unmatched junction base count of 10. The time point label of this sample denotes: baseline before first vaccination. Samples from vaccinated people were obtained from the UK trials COV001 and COV002, which included a single-blind randomized controlled phase 2/3 trial of AZD1222 (ChAdOx1 nCoV-19) in healthy adults. Trial participant PBMC samples were collected at day 0 and day 28 after the second dose for TCRbeta chain sequencing. The CDR3 regions of human TCRbeta chains were analyzed by immunosequencing. Processing in the source paper ran as follows. Repertoire TCRs were matched against a reference library of SARS-CoV-2-specific TCRs generated with the MIRA antigen-specificity platform. Breadth was defined as the fraction of unique TCRs that were SARS-CoV-2-associated. Depth was defined as the fraction of total T cells that were SARS-CoV-2-associated. Using the MIRA data, each spike-specific TCR was mapped to the spike region that the TCR reacts to and placed in a CD4 or CD8 class. Log10-transformed breadth and depth values were compared by one-way ANOVA with Sidak's multiple comparisons tests. TCRdb holds this immuneACCESS table with in-frame rearrangements only. Some clones are missing; in checked studies, unresolved V genes explain under half, and the rest has no known cause. From that table come the V and J calls and clone size; the DNA was used to work out D and trimming. In this sample the table shows some 140,000 clones, around nine tenths of which occur a single time. Of the sample, 15% to 20% falls within the top ten clones.

The sequences come from peripheral blood, collected on day 0 of AZD1222 vaccination. The chain couples TRBV3-1 (or the pseudogene TRBV3-2) to TRBJ2-3; TRBD2 agrees with 7 junctional bases. The sequence was obtained from an adult in good health. The CDR3 has the sequence CASSPRGQRGTDTQYF. The bases read TGTGCCAGCAGCCCTCGAGGCCAGCGGGGAACAGATACGCAGTATTTT.